The 32 T cell receptor beta chains in this list originate from one sample, sequenced in a study of control samples from healthy donors and cancer patients. Assay: immunoSEQ multiplex PCR; the TCRdb copy retains only in-frame clones and omits some. The sample comprises fewer than 120,000 clones, approximately 87% of which are singletons, and roughly 3.7% rests with the top ten. The specimen sequenced was PBMCs. These receptors originate from a woman aged 55-70 years with lung cancer.

The chain joins TRBV5-6 to TRBJ2-3; D possibly corresponds to TRBD2 (5 bases). The V gene's germline CDR1 is SGHDT and CDR2 YYEEEE. The CDR3 loop spans 15 amino acids. V gave up 2 bases and J gave up 6 bases, with 16 bases separating them. The CDR3 region is CASSFQLDSGDTQYF. DNA of the CDR3: TGTGCCAGCAGCTTCCAACTAGATTCCGGGGATACGCAGTATTTT.

The V and J genes are TRBV5-1 and TRBJ1-2; TRBD1 is a possible D gene (6 bases). The germline CDR1 and CDR2 sequences are SGHRS and YFSETQ. The V gene lost 3 bases and the J gene lost 7 bases, with 10 bases spanning the gap. The CDR3 covers 12 residues. The CDR3 bases are TGCGCCAGCAGCTCGAAGGGGGGTGGCTACACCTTC. Its translation is CASSSKGGGYTF.

This sequence joins TRBV5-1 and TRBJ1-3; the D is unclear. V was shortened by 0 bases and J by 4 bases, with 20 bases between the two germline ends. The CDR3 is 18 residues long. CDR1 is SGHRS and CDR2 is YFSETQ in the germline V gene. The CDR3 reads CASSLADGQPRSGNTIYF. CDR3 sequence (DNA): TGCGCCAGCAGCTTGGCCGATGGTCAGCCGAGGTCAGGAAACACCATATATTTT.

The rearrangement uses TRBV19 and TRBJ1-1, with D tentatively TRBD1 (5 bases). V lost 5 bases and J lost 10, with 20 bases in between. Germline CDR1 is LNHDA and CDR2 is SQIVND (reference sequence). The CDR3 runs 14 residues. The CDR3 here is CASSLRHQGLVAFF. The CDR3 DNA reads as TGTGCCAGTAGTCTCCGACATCAGGGATTGGTAGCTTTCTTT.

The genes are TRBV4-3 and TRBJ1-1; D possibly corresponds to TRBD1 (5 bases). Germline CDR1 LGHNA, CDR2 YSLEER. V gave up 0 bases and J gave up 4 bases, with 12 bases separating them. The CDR3 consists of 15 residues. CDR3 protein: CASSQDAGAGTEAFF. CDR3 DNA sequence: TGCGCCAGCAGCCAAGACGCCGGGGCGGGCACTGAAGCTTTCTTT.

The V gene is TRBV21-1, the J gene TRBJ2-3; the table's TRBD2 call for D was not verified on the DNA. TRBV21-1 is noted as a pseudogene. The CDR3 consists of 19 residues. The CDR3 loop is CASSKPGLAEEASTDTQYF. The CDR3 DNA follows: TGTGCCAGCAGCAAGCCGGGACTAGCGGAAGAAGCTAGCACAGATACGCAGTATTTT.

There are a few counts of this clone. The chain uses TRBV29-1 and TRBJ1-2; D may be TRBD1 (5 bases). The CDR3 contains 12 residues. Per germline, CDR1 SQVTM and CDR2 ANQGSEA. The V end was cut by 8 bases, the J end by 4 bases, with 14 bases between. This chain's CDR3 is CSSWEGPYGYTF. The CDR3 DNA sequence: TGCAGCAGCTGGGAGGGGCCCTATGGCTACACCTTC. Complete variable domain (other parts from reference TRBV29-1 and TRBJ1-2): SAVISQKPSRDICQRGTSLTIQCQVDSQVTMMFWYRQQPGQSLTLIATANQGSEATYESGFVIDKFPISRPNLTFSTLTVSNMSPEDSSIYLCSSWEGPYGYTFGSGTRLTVV.

The rearrangement links TRBV7-2 to TRBJ1-2, with no clear D. CDR3 length: 14 residues. The V gene's germline CDR1 is SGHTA and CDR2 FQGNSA. V was shortened by 1 base and J by 2 bases, with 8 bases between the two germline ends. The CDR3 DNA sequence: TGTGCCAGCAGCTTAGATCCCAACAACTATGGCTACACCTTC. Its protein product is CASSLDPNNYGYTF.

The V call is TRBV11-2, the J call TRBJ1-3, with D possibly TRBD1 on 6 matching bases. This CDR3 is built from 18 residues. Trimming removed 1 base at V and 1 base at J, with 17 bases between. Germline values: CDR1 SGHAT, CDR2 FQNNGV. CDR3 in DNA: TGTGCCAGCAGCTTAGGAGGCCTTATACAGGGATCTGGAAACACCATATATTTT. Amino acid sequence: CASSLGGLIQGSGNTIYF.

J is TRBJ1-2 and V is TRBV7-6; 11 bases fit TRBD1. Germline-derived CDR1 and CDR2 are SGHVS and FNYEAQ. There are 15 residues in the CDR3. V was pared by 1 base and J by 7 bases, with 5 bases of the junction left unmatched. In DNA, the CDR3 is TGTGCCAGCAGCTTAGACGGACAGGGGGCTGGTGGCTACACCTTC. It encodes CASSLDGQGAGGYTF. Based on the CDR3 plus reference TRBV7-6 and TRBJ1-2, the full variable domain is GAGVSQSPRYKVTKRGQDVALRCDPISGHVSLYWYRQALGQGPEFLTYFNYEAQQDKSGLPNDRFSAERPEGSISTLTIQRTEQRDSAMYRCASSLDGQGAGGYTFGSGTRLTVV.

The rearrangement uses TRBV2 and TRBJ1-1; D gene unclear. Per germline, CDR1 SNHLY and CDR2 FYNNEI. This CDR3 region has 15 residues. Trimming stripped 2 bases from V and 0 bases from J, with 10 bases between. CDR3 sequence reads: CASSETVTMNTEAFF. In DNA form, the CDR3 reads TGTGCCAGCAGTGAAACCGTGACAATGAACACTGAAGCTTTCTTT.

This chain joins TRBV3-1 (or the pseudogene TRBV3-2) and TRBJ2-5, with unresolved D. Germline V gene lookup returns CDR1 LGHDT and CDR2 YNNKEL (reference sequence). Trimming removed 1 base from V and 1 base from J, with 7 bases in between. CDR3 size: 14 residues. CDR3 region: CASSQGPLQETQYF. Here the CDR3 DNA reads TGTGCCAGCAGCCAAGGACCCCTCCAAGAGACCCAGTACTTC.

This clone was recorded only once. This chain uses TRBV6-4 with TRBJ2-3; D tentatively fits TRBD1 or TRBD2 (7 bases each). From germline, CDR1 is MRHNA and CDR2 SNTAGT. The V and J ends lost 2 bases and 4 bases respectively, with 13 bases between them. The CDR3 contains 15 residues. CDR3 sequence reads: CASSDDRAGADTQYF. The CDR3 DNA sequence: TGTGCCAGCAGTGACGACAGGGCGGGGGCAGATACGCAGTATTTT.

This clone appeared once. The rearrangement uses TRBV7-9 and TRBJ2-5; tentative D call: TRBD2 (5 bases). The germline V and J ends were trimmed by 3 bases and 4 bases, with 21 bases remaining between them. This CDR3 comprises 17 residues. The germline CDR1 and CDR2 sequences are SEHNR and FQNEAQ (reference sequence). CDR3 bases: TGTGCCAGCAGCTTTGAGCGAACTAGTCTGATGAGAGAGACCCAGTACTTC. This gives the protein CASSFERTSLMRETQYF. Filled out from reference TRBV7-9 and TRBJ2-5, the complete variable domain reads DTGVSQNPRHKITKRGQNVTFRCDPISEHNRLYWYRQTLGQGPEFLTYFQNEAQLEKSRLLSDRFSAERPKGSFSTLEIQRTEQGDSAMYLCASSFERTSLMRETQYFGPGTRLLVL.

The J gene is TRBJ2-5, the V gene TRBV19; D may correspond to TRBD1 or TRBD2 (5 bases each). V lost 5 bases, J lost 1 base, and 14 bases lay in between. The germline gives CDR1 LNHDA, CDR2 SQIVND (reference sequence). The CDR3 is 15 residues long. This chain's CDR3 is CASSLSGQGQETQYF. CDR3 nucleotides: TGTGCCAGTAGTCTTTCGGGGCAGGGCCAAGAGACCCAGTACTTC.

This clone was seen only once. The V and J genes are TRBV6-1 and TRBJ2-7; TRBD2 matches 11 bases. The CDR3 is 13 residues long. The V gene end was trimmed by 4 bases and the J gene end by 4 bases; junction bases not matched to a gene: 0. The V gene's germline CDR1 is MNHNS and CDR2 SASEGT. In DNA form, the CDR3 reads TGTGCCAGCAGTGTAGCGGGAGGGTACGAGCAGTACTTC. It yields the protein CASSVAGGYEQYF.

Points on this clone: Germline is not matched at one junction end, which may reflect a read error. CDR3 residues: CASSGTRLAGDLDF. CDR3 nucleotides: TGTGCCAGCAGCGGTACTAGGCTAGCGGGAGACCTGGACTTC. The chain recombines TRBV6-5 with TRBJ2-7, with 10 bases that match TRBD2. Germline CDR1 reads MNHEY; CDR2 reads SVGAGI. CDR3 length: 14 amino acids.

V and J are TRBV5-1 and TRBJ2-3, with 7 bases identical to TRBD2. The CDR3 consists of 17 residues. With 6 bases clipped from V and 2 bases from J, the junction kept 15 bases outside the gene matches. Germline V gene lookup returns CDR1 SGHRS and CDR2 YFSETQ. The CDR3 is CASNRGEGLSPTDTQYF. In nucleotides, the CDR3 is TGCGCCAGCAATCGGGGGGAGGGACTATCCCCCACAGATACGCAGTATTTT.

V usage is TRBV28 and J usage is TRBJ1-3, with a weak D call TRBD1 (5 bases). V lost 2 bases to trimming and J lost 0 bases, with 11 bases between them. The CDR3 consists of 16 residues. In germline, CDR1 is MDHEN, CDR2 SYDVKM. The CDR3, as DNA: TGTGCCAGCAGTTTAACAGGCCTGAGCTCTGGAAACACCATATATTTT. It specifies CASSLTGLSSGNTIYF.

The V and J genes are TRBV5-1 and TRBJ2-7; D is unresolved. The CDR3 is 13 residues long. The germline V gene has CDR1 SGHRS and CDR2 YFSETQ. V lost 1 base, J lost 2 bases, and 7 bases lay in between. CDR3 sequence (DNA): TGCGCCAGCAGCTTGATCTCTACCTACGAGCAGTACTTC. Its translation is CASSLISTYEQYF.

This sequence joins TRBV5-6 and TRBJ2-5; TRBD1 aligns across 7 bases. V trimming: 4 bases; J trimming: 0 bases; junction bases outside the gene matches: 9. Looked up from germline, CDR1 is SGHDT and CDR2 is YYEEEE. The CDR3 covers 16 residues. The CDR3 loop reads CASSPGTDPDQETQYF. The CDR3 DNA follows: TGTGCCAGCAGCCCCGGGACAGATCCCGACCAAGAGACCCAGTACTTC.

This sequence joins TRBV5-6 and TRBJ2-5; D remains unclear. The germline V and J ends were trimmed by 1 base and 0 bases, with 7 bases remaining between them. The CDR3 runs 14 residues. Looked up from germline, CDR1 is SGHDT and CDR2 is YYEEEE. DNA of the CDR3: TGTGCCAGCAGCTTGAGTGGACACCAAGAGACCCAGTACTTC. This sequence encodes CASSLSGHQETQYF.

This rearrangement joins TRBV11-1 to TRBJ1-1; TRBD1 aligns across 9 bases. The V segment lost 4 bases and the J segment 3 bases; nucleotides outside the gene matches: 6. CDR3 length: 15 amino acids. Germline loops: CDR1 SGHAT, CDR2 FQDESV (reference sequence). The CDR3, as DNA: TGTGCCAGCAGCTCCCCGGGACAGGGCGACACTGAAGCTTTCTTT. Its translation is CASSSPGQGDTEAFF.

This chain uses TRBV7-9 with TRBJ2-5; D is possibly TRBD1 (6 bases). Germline V gene lookup returns CDR1 SEHNR and CDR2 FQNEAQ (reference sequence). With 5 bases removed from V and 2 bases from J, the gap between germline ends came to 12 bases. The CDR3 loop spans 14 amino acids. Here the CDR3 reads CASSTRQGQETQYF. The CDR3 DNA reads TGTGCCAGCAGCACCCGTCAGGGGCAAGAGACCCAGTACTTC.

The J gene is TRBJ1-6, the V gene TRBV7-2; D might be TRBD1 (6 bases). The CDR3 loop spans 16 amino acids. Trimming removed 6 bases from V and 7 bases from J, with 19 bases in between. Germline-derived CDR1 and CDR2 are SGHTA and FQGNSA. The DNA for the CDR3 is TGTGCCAGCAGACAACGAGGGGGGGCTCGGAATTCACCCCTCCACTTT. Protein: CASRQRGGARNSPLHF.

The rearrangement joins TRBV7-6 to TRBJ2-1, with 12 positions matching TRBD2. Trimming at V came to 0 bases and at J to 8 bases, leaving 2 bases not matched to a gene. The length of the CDR3 is 15 residues. In germline, CDR1 is SGHVS, CDR2 FNYEAQ. The CDR3 loop reads CASSLATSGGDEQFF. Here the CDR3 DNA reads TGTGCCAGCAGCTTAGCGACTAGCGGGGGCGATGAGCAGTTCTTC.

V is TRBV27 and J is TRBJ2-7; 7 bases match TRBD1. The CDR3 runs 13 residues. CDR1 and CDR2 from the germline V gene are MNHEY and SMNVEV (reference sequence). V was clipped by 3 bases and J by 3 bases; unmatched bases: 2. As DNA, the CDR3 is TGTGCCAGCAGTTTGGGACAGTACTACGAGCAGTACTTC. As protein: CASSLGQYYEQYF.

This sequence joins TRBV18 and TRBJ1-1; no clear D. This CDR3 comprises 13 residues. Germline V gives CDR1 KGHSH, CDR2 LQKENI. Trimming pared 6 bases from V and 8 bases from J, leaving 16 bases between. The CDR3 here is CASSTSGRKEAFF. The CDR3 bases are TGTGCCAGCTCGACCTCTGGACGTAAAGAAGCTTTCTTT.

The chain joins TRBV29-1 to TRBJ1-2; TRBD1 matches at 7 bases. Trimming at V came to 5 bases and at J to 5 bases, leaving 11 bases not matched to a gene. CDR1 SQVTM and CDR2 ANQGSEA come from the germline V gene. The CDR3 consists of 14 residues. Here the CDR3 DNA reads TGCAGCGTTACAGGGTACAGGGGACTTTATGGCTACACCTTC. This encodes CSVTGYRGLYGYTF.

This chain joins TRBV5-1 and TRBJ1-2; 11 bases fit TRBD1. The V gene's germline CDR1 is SGHRS and CDR2 YFSETQ. The CDR3 is made up of 15 amino acids. The V gene end was trimmed by 1 base and the J gene end by 7 bases; junction bases not matched to a gene: 6. The CDR3 coding sequence is TGCGCCAGCAGCTTGCTCGGACAGGGGGCAAGTGGCTACACCTTC. Amino acid sequence: CASSLLGQGASGYTF.

The chain links TRBV7-3 to TRBJ2-6; D is undetermined. The CDR3 has 15 amino acids. CDR1 and CDR2 from the germline V gene are SGHTA and FQGTGA. V was cut by 1 base and J by 2 bases, with 6 bases left in between. The DNA of the CDR3 is TGTGCCAGCAGCTTAAGCTCAGCTGGGGCCAACGTCCTGACTTTC. It specifies CASSLSSAGANVLTF. Drawing the rest from reference TRBV7-3 and TRBJ2-6, the complete variable domain is GAGVSQTPSNKVTEKGKYVELRCDPISGHTALYWYRQSLGQGPEFLIYFQGTGAADDSGLPNDRFFAVRPEGSVSTLKIQRTERGDSAVYLCASSLSSAGANVLTFGAGSRLTVL.

The gene calls are TRBV4-2 and TRBJ1-3, with D unresolved. The CDR3 covers 15 residues. V lost 4 bases to trimming and J lost 0 bases, with 10 bases between them. In germline, CDR1 is LGHNA, CDR2 YNFKEQ. The CDR3: CASSPLGVSGNTIYF. The CDR3, as DNA: TGTGCCAGCAGCCCCCTCGGGGTCTCTGGAAACACCATATATTTT.